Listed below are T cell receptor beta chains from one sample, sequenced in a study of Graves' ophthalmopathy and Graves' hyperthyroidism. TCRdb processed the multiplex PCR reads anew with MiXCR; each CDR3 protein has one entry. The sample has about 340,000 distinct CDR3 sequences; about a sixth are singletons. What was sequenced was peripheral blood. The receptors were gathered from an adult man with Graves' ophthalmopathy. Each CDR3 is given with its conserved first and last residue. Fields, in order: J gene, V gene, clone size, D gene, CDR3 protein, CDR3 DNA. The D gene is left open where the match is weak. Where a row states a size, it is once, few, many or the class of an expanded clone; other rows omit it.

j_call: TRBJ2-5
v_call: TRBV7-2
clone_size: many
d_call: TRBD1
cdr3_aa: CAVGQGAGETQYF
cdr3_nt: TGTGCCGTCGGACAGGGGGCCGGGGAGACCCAGTACTTC

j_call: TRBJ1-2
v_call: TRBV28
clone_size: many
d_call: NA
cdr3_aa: CASSMTDYGYTF
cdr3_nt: TGTGCCAGCAGTATGACAGACTATGGCTACACCTTC

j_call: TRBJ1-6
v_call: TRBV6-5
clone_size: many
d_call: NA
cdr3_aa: CASSYSPTRRNSPLHF
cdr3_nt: TGTGCCAGCAGTTACTCGCCTACAAGGCGGAACTCACCCCTCCACTTT

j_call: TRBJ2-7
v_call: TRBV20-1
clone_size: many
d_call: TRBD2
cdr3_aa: CSAPRLAETSSYEQYF
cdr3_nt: TGCAGTGCTCCCCGACTAGCGGAAACGAGCTCCTACGAGCAGTACTTC

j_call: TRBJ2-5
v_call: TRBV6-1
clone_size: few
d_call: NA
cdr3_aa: CASSQRTWRWETQYF
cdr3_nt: TGTGCCAGCAGCCAACGGACGTGGAGGTGGGAGACCCAGTACTTC

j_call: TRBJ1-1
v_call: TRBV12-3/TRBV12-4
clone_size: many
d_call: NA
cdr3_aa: CASRDEMNTEAFF
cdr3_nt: TGTGCCAGCAGGGACGAAATGAACACTGAAGCTTTCTTT

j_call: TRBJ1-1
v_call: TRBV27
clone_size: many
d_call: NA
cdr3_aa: CASSSAQGTEAFF
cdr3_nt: TGTGCCAGCAGTTCCGCCCAGGGGACTGAAGCTTTCTTT

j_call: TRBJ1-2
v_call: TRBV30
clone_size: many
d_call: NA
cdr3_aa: CAWSGGGVGYTF
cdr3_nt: TGTGCCTGGAGTGGGGGGGGCGTTGGCTACACCTTC

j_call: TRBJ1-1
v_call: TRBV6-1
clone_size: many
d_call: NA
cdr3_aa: CASSEAVGTEAFF
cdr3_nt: TGTGCCAGCAGTGAAGCGGTGGGCACTGAAGCTTTCTTT

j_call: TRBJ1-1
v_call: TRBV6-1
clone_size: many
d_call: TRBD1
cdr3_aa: CASRQGSQGGTEAFF
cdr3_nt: TGTGCCAGCAGGCAAGGCTCTCAGGGGGGCACTGAAGCTTTCTTT

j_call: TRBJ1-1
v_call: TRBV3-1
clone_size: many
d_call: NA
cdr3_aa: CASSPSFQIRNTEAFF
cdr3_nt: TGTGCCAGCAGCCCGAGTTTCCAGATCCGAAACACTGAAGCTTTCTTT

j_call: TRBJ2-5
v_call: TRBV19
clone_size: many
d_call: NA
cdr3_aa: CASSPHRQETQYF
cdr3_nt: TGTGCCAGTAGCCCCCACAGGCAAGAGACCCAGTACTTC

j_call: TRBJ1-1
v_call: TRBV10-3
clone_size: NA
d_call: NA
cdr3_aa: CAISDRAGAEKAFF
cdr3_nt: TGTGCCATCAGTGATCGGGCAGGGGCTGAGAAAGCTTTCTTT

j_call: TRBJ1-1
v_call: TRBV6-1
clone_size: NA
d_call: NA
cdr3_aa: CASSEGRTTEAFF
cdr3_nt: TGTGCCAGCAGTGAGGGACGGACCACTGAAGCTTTCTTT

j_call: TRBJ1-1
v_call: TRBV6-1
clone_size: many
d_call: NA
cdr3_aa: CASSEAGGITEAFF
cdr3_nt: TGTGCCAGCAGTGAAGCCGGGGGAATCACTGAAGCTTTCTTT

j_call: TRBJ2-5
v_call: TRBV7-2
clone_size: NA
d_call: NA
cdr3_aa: CASSSDSSRRETQYF
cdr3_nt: TGTGCCAGCTCATCTGACAGTTCCAGACGGGAGACCCAGTACTTC

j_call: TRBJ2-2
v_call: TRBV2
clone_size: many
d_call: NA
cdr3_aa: CASSGGLLPYTGELFF
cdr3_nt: TGTGCCAGCAGTGGAGGGCTGCTTCCGTACACCGGGGAGCTGTTTTTT

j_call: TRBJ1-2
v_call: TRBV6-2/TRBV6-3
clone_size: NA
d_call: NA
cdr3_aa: CASRTAANYGYTF
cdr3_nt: TGTGCCAGCAGAACGGCCGCTAACTATGGCTACACCTTC

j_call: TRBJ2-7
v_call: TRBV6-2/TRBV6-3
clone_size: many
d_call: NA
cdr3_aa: CATSRSYEQYF
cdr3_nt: TGTGCCACCAGCCGCTCCTACGAGCAGTACTTC

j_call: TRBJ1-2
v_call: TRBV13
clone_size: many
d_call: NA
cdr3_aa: CASSEGPSVGYTF
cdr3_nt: TGTGCCAGCAGCGAGGGCCCGAGCGTGGGCTACACCTTC

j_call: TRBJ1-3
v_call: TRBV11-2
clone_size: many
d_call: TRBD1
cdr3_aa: CASSLGGTGVSGNTIYF
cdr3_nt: TGTGCCAGCAGCTTAGGGGGGACAGGGGTATCTGGAAACACCATATATTTT

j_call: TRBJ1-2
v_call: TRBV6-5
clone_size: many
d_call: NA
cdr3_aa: CAGGQSKGNGYTF
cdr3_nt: TGTGCCGGGGGACAATCAAAAGGAAATGGCTACACCTTC

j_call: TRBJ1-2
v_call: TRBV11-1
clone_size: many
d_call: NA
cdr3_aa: CASSKQGNGYTF
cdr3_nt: TGTGCCAGCAGCAAACAGGGTAATGGCTACACCTTC

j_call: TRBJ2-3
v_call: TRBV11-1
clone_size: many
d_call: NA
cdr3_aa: CASSSQGRKSTDTQYF
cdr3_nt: TGTGCCAGCAGCTCGCAAGGACGAAAGAGCACAGATACGCAGTATTTT

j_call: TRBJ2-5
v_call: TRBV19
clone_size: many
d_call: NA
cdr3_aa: CASTPNVGSRAETQYF
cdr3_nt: TGTGCCAGTACCCCGAATGTGGGTTCCCGAGCCGAGACCCAGTACTTC

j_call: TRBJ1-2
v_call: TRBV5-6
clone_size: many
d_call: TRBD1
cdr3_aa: CASSYGQGLNYGYTF
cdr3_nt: TGTGCCAGCAGTTACGGACAGGGGCTCAACTATGGCTACACCTTC

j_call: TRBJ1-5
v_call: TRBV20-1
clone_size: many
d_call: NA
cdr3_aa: CSARDGPNQPQHF
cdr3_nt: TGCAGTGCTAGAGATGGTCCGAATCAGCCCCAGCATTTT

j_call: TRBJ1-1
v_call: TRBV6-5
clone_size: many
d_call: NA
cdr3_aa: CATLDRVNTEAFF
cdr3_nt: TGTGCCACGTTAGACCGTGTGAACACTGAAGCTTTCTTT

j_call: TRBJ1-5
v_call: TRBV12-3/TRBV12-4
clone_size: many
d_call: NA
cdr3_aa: CASSLAGMDNQPQHF
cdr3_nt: TGTGCCAGCAGTTTAGCGGGGATGGACAATCAGCCCCAGCATTTT

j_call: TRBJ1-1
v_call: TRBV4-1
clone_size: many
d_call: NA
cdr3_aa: CASSQGLARGRDTEAFF
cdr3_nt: TGCGCCAGCAGCCAGGGGCTGGCGAGGGGGAGGGACACTGAAGCTTTCTTT

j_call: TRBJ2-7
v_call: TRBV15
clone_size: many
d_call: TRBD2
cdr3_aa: CATSWRGLAGNEQYF
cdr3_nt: TGTGCCACCAGTTGGAGGGGGCTAGCGGGAAACGAGCAGTACTTC